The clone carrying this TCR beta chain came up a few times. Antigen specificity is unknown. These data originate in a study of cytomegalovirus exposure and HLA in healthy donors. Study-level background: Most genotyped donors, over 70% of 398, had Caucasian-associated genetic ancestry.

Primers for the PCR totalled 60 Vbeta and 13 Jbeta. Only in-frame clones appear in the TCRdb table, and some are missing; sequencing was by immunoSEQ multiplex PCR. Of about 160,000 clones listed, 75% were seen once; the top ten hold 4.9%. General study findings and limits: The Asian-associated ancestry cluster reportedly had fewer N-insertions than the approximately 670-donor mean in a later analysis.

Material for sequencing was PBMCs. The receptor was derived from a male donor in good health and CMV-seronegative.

CDR3 region: CASTKLTGGPNTEAFF. In nucleotides, the CDR3 is TGTGCCAGCACCAAACTAACAGGGGGACCGAACACTGAAGCTTTCTTT. The genes are TRBV25-1 and TRBJ1-1; 8 bases match TRBD1. CDR3 size: 16 residues. V was pared by 7 bases and J by 1 base, with 11 bases of the junction left unmatched. Germline V CDR1 and CDR2: MGHDK, SYGVNS.